A selection of T cell receptor beta chains follows, all from one sample in a study of T cell clones after liver transplantation. Profiling relied on immunoSEQ multiplex PCR, and the TCRdb table lists in-frame clones only, not all of them. Here the sample spans some 120,000 clones, over 75% being singletons. The source material was CD4+ T cells from blood, sampled 12 months after liver transplant. Receptor source: a human patient who received a liver transplant. A subset of T cells may come from the graft donor. Each CDR3 is given with its conserved first and last residue. Fields, in order: J gene, clone size, D gene, CDR3 length, V gene, CDR3 protein, CDR3 DNA. A D gene is named only where the DNA matches it firmly. Not every row has a clone size; where given, it reads once, few, many or a size class.

J: TRBJ2-5
size: NA
D: NA
length: 10
V: TRBV20-1
CDR3: CSAGGETQYF
DNA: TGCAGTGCTGGGGGAGAGACCCAGTACTTC

J: TRBJ2-2
size: NA
D: NA
length: 12
V: TRBV28
CDR3: CASSYFTGELFF
DNA: TGTGCCAGCAGTTACTTCACCGGGGAGCTGTTTTTT

J: TRBJ2-3
size: NA
D: TRBD2
length: 15
V: TRBV5-6
CDR3: CASSLASGRTDTQYF
DNA: TGTGCCAGCAGCTTGGCTAGCGGGAGGACAGATACGCAGTATTTT

J: TRBJ2-1
size: NA
D: TRBD2
length: 16
V: TRBV5-1
CDR3: CASSLEGTSGYNEQFF
DNA: TGCGCCAGCAGCTTGGAGGGGACTAGCGGCTACAATGAGCAGTTCTTC

J: TRBJ2-7
size: NA
D: TRBD2
length: 17
V: TRBV28
CDR3: CASSLWAPSGSSYEQYF
DNA: TGTGCCAGCAGTTTATGGGCTCCTAGCGGGAGCTCCTACGAGCAGTACTTC

J: TRBJ1-3
size: NA
D: NA
length: 16
V: TRBV28
CDR3: CASSLSGTGRGNTIYF
DNA: TGTGCCAGCAGTTTGTCTGGGACGGGAAGGGGAAACACCATATATTTT

J: TRBJ2-1
size: NA
D: TRBD2
length: 15
V: TRBV5-1
CDR3: CASAPGTSEYNEQFF
DNA: TGCGCCAGCGCTCCTGGGACTAGCGAATACAATGAGCAGTTCTTC

J: TRBJ1-2
size: NA
D: NA
length: 12
V: TRBV7-2
CDR3: CASSLSSYGYTF
DNA: TGTGCCAGCAGCTTATCCTCCTATGGCTACACCTTC

J: TRBJ1-5
size: NA
D: TRBD1
length: 15
V: TRBV19
CDR3: CASRGTAFSNQPQHF
DNA: TGTGCCAGTAGAGGGACAGCGTTTAGCAATCAGCCCCAGCATTTT

J: TRBJ1-3
size: NA
D: NA
length: 17
V: TRBV4-2
CDR3: CASSQDVGTSSGNTIYF
DNA: TGTGCCAGCAGCCAAGATGTGGGGACTAGCTCTGGAAACACCATATATTTT

J: TRBJ2-7
size: few
D: NA
length: 14
V: TRBV2
CDR3: CASSLRILAYEQYF
DNA: TGTGCCAGCAGCCTAAGGATCTTAGCCTACGAGCAGTACTTC

J: TRBJ2-3
size: NA
D: NA
length: 14
V: TRBV5-1
CDR3: CASSLGTAGDTQYF
DNA: TGCGCCAGCAGCTTGGGGACAGCGGGGGATACGCAGTATTTT

J: TRBJ1-2
size: NA
D: TRBD1
length: 14
V: TRBV5-6
CDR3: CASSRTGKDYGYTF
DNA: TGTGCCAGCAGCCGGACAGGGAAGGACTATGGCTACACCTTC

J: TRBJ1-3
size: NA
D: NA
length: 14
V: TRBV10-3
CDR3: CAISDWKAGNTIYF
DNA: TGTGCCATCAGTGATTGGAAGGCTGGAAACACCATATATTTT

J: TRBJ2-7
size: NA
D: NA
length: 15
V: TRBV27
CDR3: CASSLFRGSSYEQYF
DNA: TGTGCCAGCAGTTTGTTTCGGGGATCCTCCTACGAGCAGTACTTC

J: TRBJ1-1
size: NA
D: TRBD1
length: 14
V: TRBV19
CDR3: CASSRDRALPEAFF
DNA: TGTGCCAGTAGTAGGGACAGGGCCTTGCCTGAAGCTTTCTTT

J: TRBJ2-2
size: NA
D: NA
length: 14
V: TRBV6-6
CDR3: CASSYGRGTGELFF
DNA: TGTGCCAGCAGTTACGGGAGGGGGACCGGGGAGCTGTTTTTT

J: TRBJ1-1
size: NA
D: TRBD1
length: 16
V: TRBV19
CDR3: CASSISQGAANTEAFF
DNA: TGTGCCAGTAGTATATCTCAGGGGGCGGCGAACACTGAAGCTTTCTTT

J: TRBJ2-3
size: NA
D: NA
length: 14
V: TRBV5-1
CDR3: CASSLGLSPDTQYF
DNA: TGCGCCAGCAGCTTGGGGTTATCCCCAGATACGCAGTATTTT

J: TRBJ2-2
size: NA
D: TRBD2
length: 16
V: TRBV28
CDR3: CASGGLAGVKTGELFF
DNA: TGTGCCAGCGGGGGTCTAGCGGGAGTTAAGACCGGGGAGCTGTTTTTT

J: TRBJ1-5
size: NA
D: NA
length: 12
V: TRBV6-5
CDR3: CASANSGQPQHF
DNA: TGTGCCAGCGCAAACAGCGGCCAGCCCCAGCATTTT

J: TRBJ2-1
size: NA
D: NA
length: 14
V: TRBV28
CDR3: CASSPGLESDEQFF
DNA: TGTGCCAGCAGCCCGGGGCTAGAAAGTGATGAGCAGTTCTTC

J: TRBJ2-2
size: NA
D: NA
length: 14
V: TRBV12-5
CDR3: CASGPETNTGELFF
DNA: TGTGCTAGTGGTCCTGAGACGAACACCGGGGAGCTGTTTTTT

J: TRBJ2-7
size: few
D: NA
length: 15
V: TRBV4-1
CDR3: CASSQDRAWTYEQYF
DNA: TGCGCCAGCAGCCAAGATAGGGCATGGACCTACGAGCAGTACTTC

J: TRBJ2-3
size: NA
D: NA
length: 17
V: TRBV21-1
CDR3: CASSARTSGRGADTQYF
DNA: TGTGCCAGCAGCGCCCGGACTAGCGGGAGGGGGGCAGATACGCAGTATTTT

J: TRBJ1-2
size: once
D: TRBD1
length: 14
V: TRBV7-9
CDR3: CASRRDRGDYGYTF
DNA: TGTGCCAGCAGGAGGGACAGGGGGGACTATGGCTACACCTTC

J: TRBJ2-7
size: NA
D: TRBD1
length: 13
V: TRBV5-6
CDR3: CASSLSTGGEQYF
DNA: TGTGCCAGCAGCTTGAGCACAGGGGGGGAGCAGTACTTC

J: TRBJ2-1
size: NA
D: TRBD2
length: 16
V: TRBV10-3
CDR3: CAISESGTSMMNEQFF
DNA: TGTGCCATCAGTGAGTCCGGGACTAGCATGATGAATGAGCAGTTCTTC

J: TRBJ1-1
size: NA
D: TRBD1
length: 14
V: TRBV5-4
CDR3: CASSQGDRGPEAFF
DNA: TGTGCCAGCAGCCAAGGCGACAGGGGCCCTGAAGCTTTCTTT

J: TRBJ1-3
size: NA
D: NA
length: 13
V: TRBV11-3
CDR3: CASSKPSGNTIYF
DNA: TGTGCCAGCAGTAAACCCTCTGGAAACACCATATATTTT

J: TRBJ2-1
size: NA
D: TRBD2
length: 13
V: TRBV2
CDR3: CASEAGGYNEQFF
DNA: TGTGCCAGCGAAGCGGGGGGGTACAATGAGCAGTTCTTC

J: TRBJ1-5
size: NA
D: TRBD1
length: 15
V: TRBV19
CDR3: CASSRTGLGNQPQHF
DNA: TGTGCCAGTAGTCGGACAGGGTTGGGCAATCAGCCCCAGCATTTT

J: TRBJ2-7
size: NA
D: NA
length: 14
V: TRBV5-1
CDR3: CASSQEVSSYEQYF
DNA: TGCGCCAGCAGCCAGGAGGTCAGCTCCTACGAGCAGTACTTC

J: TRBJ2-2
size: once
D: NA
length: 14
V: TRBV11-3
CDR3: CASSLSRDTGELFF
DNA: TGTGCCAGCAGCCTATCCCGGGACACCGGGGAGCTGTTTTTT

J: TRBJ2-3
size: NA
D: TRBD2
length: 16
V: TRBV11-3
CDR3: CASSTSLAGAKDTQYF
DNA: TGTGCCAGCAGCACATCTCTAGCGGGAGCAAAAGATACGCAGTATTTT

J: TRBJ1-4
size: NA
D: NA
length: 15
V: TRBV19
CDR3: CASSISTATNEKLFF
DNA: TGTGCCAGTAGTATTAGTACAGCAACTAATGAAAAACTGTTTTTT

J: TRBJ2-1
size: NA
D: NA
length: 12
V: TRBV29-1
CDR3: CSDTHLYNEQFF
DNA: TGCAGCGATACCCATCTCTACAATGAGCAGTTCTTC

J: TRBJ2-7
size: NA
D: TRBD2
length: 15
V: TRBV5-4
CDR3: CASSLPGRENYEQYF
DNA: TGTGCCAGCAGCCTACCCGGGCGGGAGAACTACGAGCAGTACTTC

J: TRBJ2-1
size: NA
D: TRBD2
length: 16
V: TRBV5-1
CDR3: CASSPDSGRAGNEQFF
DNA: TGCGCCAGCAGCCCAGATAGCGGGAGGGCCGGCAATGAGCAGTTCTTC

J: TRBJ2-3
size: NA
D: TRBD2
length: 15
V: TRBV5-1
CDR3: CASSLAGTKEDTQYF
DNA: TGCGCCAGCAGCTTGGCGGGGACTAAGGAAGATACGCAGTATTTT